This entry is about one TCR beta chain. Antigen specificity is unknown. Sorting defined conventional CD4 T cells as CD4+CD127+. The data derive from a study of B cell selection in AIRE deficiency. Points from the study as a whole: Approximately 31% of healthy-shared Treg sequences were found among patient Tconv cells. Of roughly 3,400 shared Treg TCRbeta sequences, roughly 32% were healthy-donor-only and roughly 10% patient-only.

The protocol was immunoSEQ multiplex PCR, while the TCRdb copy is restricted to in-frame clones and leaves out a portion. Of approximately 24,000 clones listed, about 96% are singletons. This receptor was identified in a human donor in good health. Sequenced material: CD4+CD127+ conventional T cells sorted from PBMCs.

CDR3 sequence (DNA): TGCGCCAGCAGCTTGGTCGGGACAGGGGAATCACCCCTCCACTTT. It encodes CASSLVGTGESPLHF. The genes are TRBV5-1 and TRBJ1-6; 10 positions match TRBD1. The CDR3 runs to 15 residues. Germline-derived CDR1 and CDR2 are SGHRS and YFSETQ. The V segment lost 0 bases and the J segment 10 bases; nucleotides outside the gene matches: 4.